This T cell receptor (beta chain) comes out of a study of blood T cells in healthy people across ages. This clonotype was observed a few times. Between the trimmed V and J ends, which lost 0 bases and 10 bases, there was a span of 33 bases. This CDR3 region has 21 residues. Germline V gives CDR1 KGHDR, CDR2 SFDVKD. A second PCR of roughly 6 to 12 cycles used a sample-barcoded 5' primer and a J-beta primer mix. Via MiXCR, TCRdb re-called the 5' RACE reads, giving one row per CDR3 protein. The sample yields fewer than 1 million distinct CDR3 sequences, 40% to 50% seen once. This TCR was sampled from a man in his sixties in good health. The chain employs TRBV24-1 and TRBJ2-4; D assignment may be TRBD1 or TRBD2 (6 bases each). Sequencing was done on a sample of blood. The CDR3 reads CATSDLPSTRRDKGLPLIQYF. The DNA of the CDR3 is TGTGCCACCAGTGATTTGCCCTCGACGCGGCGGGACAAGGGACTCCCCCTAATTCAGTACTTC.